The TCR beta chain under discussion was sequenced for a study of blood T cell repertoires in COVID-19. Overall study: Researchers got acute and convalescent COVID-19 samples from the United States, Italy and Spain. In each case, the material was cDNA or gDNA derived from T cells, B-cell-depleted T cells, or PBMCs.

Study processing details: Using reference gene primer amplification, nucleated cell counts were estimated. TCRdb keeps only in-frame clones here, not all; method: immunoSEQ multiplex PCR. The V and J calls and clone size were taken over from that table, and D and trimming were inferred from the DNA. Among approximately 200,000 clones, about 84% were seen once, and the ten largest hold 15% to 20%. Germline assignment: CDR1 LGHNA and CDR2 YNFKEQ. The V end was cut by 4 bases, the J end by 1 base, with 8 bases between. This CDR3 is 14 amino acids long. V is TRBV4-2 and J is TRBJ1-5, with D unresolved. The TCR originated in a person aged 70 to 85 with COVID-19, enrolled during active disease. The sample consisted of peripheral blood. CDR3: CASSPSSSNQPQHF. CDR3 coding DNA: TGTGCCAGCAGCCCCTCGTCCAGCAATCAGCCCCAGCATTTT.